In its sample, the clone carrying this TCR beta chain was seen many times. Its cognate antigen is unknown. This entry belongs to a study of glioma-infiltrating T cells. Broader study findings: Above-expected tissue-blood divergence occurred in all gliomas, most in low-grade ones.

Amplification of TCR alpha and beta CDR3 regions from RNA used iRepertoire nested multiplex PCR. Input was 100-400 ng of tissue mRNA or PBMC total RNA. TCRdb redid the calling of the multiplex PCR reads with MiXCR, one entry per CDR3 protein. Of approximately 190,000 distinct CDR3 sequences in the sample, roughly 32% were seen once. The ends were cut back, 5 bases at V and 6 bases at J, with 5 bases in the middle. This CDR3 comprises 11 residues. Germline V gives CDR1 LGHDT, CDR2 YNNKEL (reference sequence). The sample consisted of glioma tissue, nonneoplastic brain tissue, or PBMCs (not recorded which). The receptor's source is a human donor with low-grade glioma or glioblastoma, undergoing nonglioma brain surgery, or in good health (not recorded which). This chain joins TRBV3-1 and TRBJ2-1, with D uncertain. CDR3: CASSWTNEQFF. The CDR3 DNA reads as TGTGCCAGCAGCTGGACCAATGAGCAGTTCTTC.